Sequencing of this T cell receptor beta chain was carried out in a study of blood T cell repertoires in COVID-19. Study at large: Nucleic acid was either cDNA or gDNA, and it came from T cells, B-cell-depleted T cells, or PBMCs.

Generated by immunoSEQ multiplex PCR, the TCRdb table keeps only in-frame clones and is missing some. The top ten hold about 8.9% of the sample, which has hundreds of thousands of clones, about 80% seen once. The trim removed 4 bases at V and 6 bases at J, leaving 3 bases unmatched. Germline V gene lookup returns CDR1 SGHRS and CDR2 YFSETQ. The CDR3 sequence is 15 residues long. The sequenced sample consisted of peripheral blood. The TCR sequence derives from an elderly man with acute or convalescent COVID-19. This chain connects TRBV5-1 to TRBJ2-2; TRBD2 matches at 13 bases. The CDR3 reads CASSPGLAGAGELFF. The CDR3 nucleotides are TGCGCCAGCAGCCCTGGACTAGCGGGAGCCGGGGAGCTGTTTTTT.